These T cell receptor beta chains were read from a single sample in a study of shared clonotypes between healthy human individuals. Data came from immunoSEQ multiplex PCR; TCRdb stores just in-frame clones and leaves some out. The sample gives roughly 810,000 clones, roughly 96% of which show up once; less than 0.25% is in the top ten. The material sequenced was naive CD8+ T cells sorted from blood. These receptors were collected from a man aged 25 to 45 in good health. The CDR3 runs from the conserved cysteine through the conserved F or W. Fields, in order: V gene, J gene, clone size, D gene, CDR3 protein, CDR3 DNA. A D gene is named only where the DNA matches it firmly. Clone size is shown for a subset of rows, as once, few, many or a class of expanded clone.

>TRBV27|TRBJ1-1|once|NA
CASSKSGRQAFF
TGTGCCAGCAGTAAGTCAGGGAGACAAGCTTTCTTT
>TRBV27|TRBJ2-7|NA|TRBD1
CASSFSHSADRFYEQYF
TGTGCCAGCAGTTTTTCACATTCTGCGGACAGGTTCTACGAGCAGTACTTC
>TRBV2|TRBJ2-7|NA|NA
CASSPTKAEQYF
TGTGCCAGCAGTCCAACCAAAGCCGAGCAGTACTTC
>TRBV7-9|TRBJ2-1|NA|NA
CASSSGYHEQFF
TGTGCCAGCAGCTCAGGGTATCATGAGCAGTTCTTC
>TRBV4-1|TRBJ2-6|NA|NA
CASSQGLGTSGANVLTF
TGCGCCAGCAGCCAAGGTCTAGGGACCTCTGGGGCCAACGTCCTGACTTTC
>TRBV9|TRBJ1-2|NA|TRBD1
CASSEQGREGYTF
TGTGCCAGCAGCGAACAGGGGAGGGAAGGCTACACCTTC
>TRBV5-1|TRBJ2-3|NA|NA
CASQNEAEGDTQYF
TGCGCCAGTCAGAATGAGGCCGAGGGAGATACGCAGTATTTT
>TRBV11-2|TRBJ2-1|NA|TRBD2
CASRGLADNEQFF
TGTGCCAGCAGGGGACTAGCGGACAATGAGCAGTTCTTC
>TRBV9|TRBJ2-1|NA|TRBD2
CASSPIRGAYNEQFF
TGTGCCAGCAGCCCCATCCGGGGGGCCTACAATGAGCAGTTCTTC
>TRBV13|TRBJ1-1|NA|NA
CASRENTEAFF
TGTGCCAGCAGGGAGAACACTGAAGCTTTCTTT
>TRBV7-6|TRBJ2-2|NA|NA
CASSFRGNTGELFF
TGTGCCAGCAGCTTCAGGGGGAACACCGGGGAGCTGTTTTTT
>TRBV18|TRBJ2-6|NA|NA
CASSPPEANVLTF
TGTGCCAGCTCACCACCGGAGGCCAACGTCCTGACTTTC
>TRBV7-8|TRBJ2-2|NA|NA
CASSLATGPRTGELFF
TGTGCCAGCAGCTTAGCGACAGGCCCTAGGACCGGGGAGCTGTTTTTT
>TRBV11-3|TRBJ2-1|NA|TRBD2
CASSLRLAGGLDEQFF
TGTGCCAGCAGCTTAAGACTAGCGGGAGGGCTGGATGAGCAGTTCTTC
>TRBV5-1|TRBJ2-1|few|NA
CASSSGLGLSAEYDEQFF
TGCGCCAGCAGCTCGGGGCTCGGGCTATCTGCTGAATATGATGAGCAGTTCTTC
>TRBV7-8|TRBJ2-5|once|TRBD2
CASSLAGGPRETQYF
TGTGCCAGCAGCTTAGCGGGAGGGCCCCGGGAGACCCAGTACTTC
>TRBV15|TRBJ1-5|NA|NA
CATSPGGSNQPQHF
TGTGCCACCAGCCCTGGGGGCTCCAATCAGCCCCAGCATTTT
>TRBV5-1|TRBJ1-2|NA|NA
CASSYLDGEGNYGYTF
TGCGCCAGCAGCTATTTGGACGGGGAAGGCAACTATGGCTACACCTTC
>TRBV2|TRBJ1-1|NA|TRBD1
CASSRTGGGLNTEAFF
TGTGCCAGCAGTAGGACAGGGGGAGGACTGAACACTGAAGCTTTCTTT
>TRBV7-9|TRBJ1-5|NA|NA
CASSLALGTYSNQPQHF
TGTGCCAGCAGCTTAGCTTTAGGAACTTATAGCAATCAGCCCCAGCATTTT
>TRBV19|TRBJ2-3|NA|TRBD2
CASSIVLRLAENTDTQYF
TGTGCCAGTAGTATAGTCCTACGGCTAGCGGAAAACACAGATACGCAGTATTTT
>TRBV6-5|TRBJ2-3|once|NA
CASSYSGTVTDTQYF
TGTGCCAGCAGTTACTCCGGGACTGTCACAGATACGCAGTATTTT
>TRBV5-4|TRBJ2-7|NA|TRBD2
CASSLEPSGSYEQYF
TGTGCCAGCAGCTTGGAGCCTAGCGGATCCTACGAGCAGTACTTC
>TRBV6-1|TRBJ2-7|NA|TRBD2
CASSFLAGAAYEQYF
TGTGCCAGCAGTTTTCTAGCGGGAGCGGCGTACGAGCAGTACTTC
>TRBV2|TRBJ2-5|NA|TRBD1
CASSDPDRGASETQYF
TGTGCCAGCAGTGATCCTGACAGGGGGGCCTCGGAGACCCAGTACTTC
>TRBV2|TRBJ2-1|NA|TRBD2
CASTERGSSYNEQFF
TGTGCCAGCACAGAGCGGGGGAGCTCCTACAATGAGCAGTTCTTC
>TRBV10-1|TRBJ1-4|NA|TRBD1
CASSESLGQDEKLFF
TGCGCCAGCAGTGAGTCGTTAGGACAGGATGAAAAACTGTTTTTT
>TRBV6-5|TRBJ2-7|NA|TRBD2
CASSYSRLAAYEQYF
TGTGCCAGCAGTTATTCCCGACTAGCGGCCTACGAGCAGTACTTC
>TRBV6-6|TRBJ1-5|NA|NA
CASSYTGAFQPQHF
TGTGCCAGCAGTTACACGGGGGCCTTTCAGCCCCAGCATTTT
>TRBV4-1|TRBJ2-1|NA|NA
CASSQEGLLEQFF
TGCGCCAGCAGCCAAGAAGGGCTTTTAGAGCAGTTCTTC
>TRBV18|TRBJ2-3|once|TRBD1
CASSLQGASPDTQYF
TGTGCCAGCTCGCTACAGGGGGCGTCCCCAGATACGCAGTATTTT
>TRBV30|TRBJ2-1|NA|NA
CAWSVSYEQFF
TGTGCCTGGAGTGTATCGTATGAGCAGTTCTTC
>TRBV9|TRBJ2-7|NA|TRBD2
CASSVATGTRDEQYF
TGTGCCAGCAGCGTAGCAACCGGGACTAGAGACGAGCAGTACTTC
>TRBV4-1|TRBJ2-1|NA|TRBD2
CASRPRLAGNNNEQFF
TGCGCCAGCAGACCTCGACTAGCGGGAAATAACAATGAGCAGTTCTTC
>TRBV5-8|TRBJ1-5|once|NA
CASSLASNQPQHF
TGTGCCAGCAGCTTGGCCAGCAATCAGCCCCAGCATTTT
>TRBV30|TRBJ1-2|NA|NA
CAWRLGTLYGYTF
TGTGCCTGGAGGTTGGGGACCCTATATGGCTACACCTTC
>TRBV27|TRBJ2-1|NA|TRBD2
CASSFGDSGHPNEQFF
TGTGCCAGCAGTTTCGGTGATAGCGGGCACCCTAATGAGCAGTTCTTC
>TRBV9|TRBJ1-1|NA|NA
CASSPGGGDEAFF
TGTGCCAGCAGCCCCGGGGGAGGGGATGAAGCTTTCTTT
>TRBV25-1|TRBJ2-5|NA|NA
CASTGVGETQYF
TGTGCCAGCACAGGGGTCGGGGAGACCCAGTACTTC
>TRBV19|TRBJ2-7|NA|TRBD1
CASSSGQGAYEQYF
TGTGCCAGTAGTTCGGGACAGGGGGCCTACGAGCAGTACTTC
>TRBV28|TRBJ2-3|NA|TRBD1
CASSPDRGQNTQYF
TGTGCCAGCAGTCCGGACAGGGGGCAAAATACGCAGTATTTT
>TRBV2|TRBJ2-7|few|NA
CASSSYEQYF
TGTGCCAGCAGTTCCTACGAGCAGTACTTC
>TRBV2|TRBJ2-1|NA|TRBD2
CASLAGEYNEQFF
TGTGCCAGCCTAGCGGGAGAATACAATGAGCAGTTCTTC
>TRBV7-6|TRBJ2-7|NA|NA
CASSLEGGQPYEQYF
TGTGCCAGCAGCTTAGAGGGGGGACAGCCCTACGAGCAGTACTTC
>TRBV30|TRBJ1-5|NA|TRBD1
CAWSPGQGIGPQHF
TGTGCCTGGAGTCCCGGACAGGGAATCGGGCCCCAGCATTTT
>TRBV7-4|TRBJ2-3|once|TRBD2
CARPSGRRADTQYF
TGTGCCAGACCTAGCGGAAGGAGGGCAGATACGCAGTATTTT